This entry lists 10 T cell receptor beta chains sequenced from one sample in a study of early T cells in non-severe SARS-CoV-2 infection. Each CDR3 protein is one row after TCRdb ran MiXCR on the 5' RACE reads. The data contain approximately 50,000 distinct CDR3 sequences, roughly 8.8% of them seen just once; the ten biggest clones take up more than 12%. The sample was whole blood. Every receptor here comes from an adult who was a healthcare worker with PCR-confirmed SARS-CoV-2 infection or an uninfected control (not recorded which).

J is TRBJ2-3 and V is TRBV7-2; the D gene is possibly TRBD2 (5 bases). The V gene's germline CDR1 is SGHTA and CDR2 FQGNSA. The CDR3 is 14 amino acids. The V and J ends lost 1 base and 5 bases respectively, with 10 bases between them. CDR3 sequence reads: CASSLVRTRDTQYF. CDR3 DNA: TGTGCCAGCAGCTTAGTCCGGACTCGAGATACGCAGTATTTT.

This clonotype was counted many times. V and J are TRBV6-6 and TRBJ1-6; 10 bases match TRBD1. Germline assignment: CDR1 MNHNY and CDR2 SVGAGI (reference sequence). V lost 6 bases, J lost 1 base, and 15 bases stayed unmatched. The CDR3 sequence is 20 residues long. The CDR3 DNA reads as TGTGCCAGCAGCAACTTTGCGCCGACAGGGGGCAAGTCCTATAATTCACCCCTCCACTTT. This encodes CASSNFAPTGGKSYNSPLHF.

J is TRBJ1-1 and V is TRBV27; D gene ambiguous. Germline V gene lookup returns CDR1 MNHEY and CDR2 SMNVEV (reference sequence). The CDR3 is made up of 17 amino acids. V gave up 3 bases and J gave up 4 bases, with 21 bases separating them. CDR3 amino acids: CASSLSIYSMRSTEAFF. CDR3 nucleotide sequence: TGTGCCAGCAGTTTGTCCATTTATTCTATGCGGAGCACTGAAGCTTTCTTT.

This clonotype has ten or more counts. The rearrangement joins TRBV27 to TRBJ2-6; 7 nucleotides agree with TRBD1. The CDR3 has 19 residues. Per the germline V gene, CDR1 is MNHEY and CDR2 is SMNVEV (reference sequence). V was clipped by 4 bases and J by 0 bases; unmatched bases: 12. The CDR3 sequence: CASSSKRTGLNSGANVLTF. The CDR3 coding sequence is TGTGCCAGCAGTTCCAAGCGGACAGGCCTCAACTCTGGGGCCAACGTCCTGACTTTC.

In this sample, this clonotype turned up many times. The chain joins TRBV11-2 to TRBJ2-5, with D uncertain. The V end lost 2 bases, the J end lost 4 bases, and 11 bases lay between the germline ends. This CDR3 comprises 14 residues. Germline lookup yields CDR1 SGHAT and CDR2 FQNNGV. Here the CDR3 DNA reads TGTGCCAGCAGCTTATCGATTCCTGGAGAGACCCAGTACTTC. Protein: CASSLSIPGETQYF.

This clonotype was seen repeatedly, ten times or more. The chain combines TRBV4-3 with TRBJ1-1; TRBD1 might be the D (5 bases). This CDR3 has 14 residues. Between the trimmed V and J ends, which lost 3 bases and 1 base, there was a span of 9 bases. Germline V CDR1 and CDR2: LGHNA, YSLEER. CDR3 DNA: TGCGCCAGCAGCCAGAGGGGACGGAACACTGAAGCTTTCTTT. It is translated as CASSQRGRNTEAFF.

This clonotype has a count of ten or more. The chain employs TRBV29-1 and TRBJ2-7; maybe TRBD1 (6 bases). The CDR3 extends over 12 amino acids. Trimming pared 6 bases from V and 3 bases from J, leaving 12 bases between. Per the germline V gene, CDR1 is SQVTM and CDR2 is ANQGSEA. In DNA, the CDR3 is TGCAGCGTCCGGACGGACAGCTACGAGCAGTACTTC. This sequence encodes CSVRTDSYEQYF.

This clonotype has at least ten counts. The chain is built from TRBV11-1 and TRBJ2-7, with TRBD1 matching over 8 bases. V shed 3 bases and J 3 bases; nucleotides not matched to a gene: 4. The CDR3 loop spans 14 amino acids. The V gene's germline CDR1 is SGHAT and CDR2 FQDESV (reference sequence). CDR3 bases: TGTGCCAGCAGCTTGGACAGGGCCAACTACGAGCAGTACTTC. Translated: CASSLDRANYEQYF.

V gene TRBV11-2 combines with J gene TRBJ2-2, with D perhaps TRBD2 (6 bases). The CDR3 loop spans 14 amino acids. Germline V gene data show CDR1 as SGHAT and CDR2 as FQNNGV. With 2 bases removed from V and 9 bases from J, the gap between germline ends came to 13 bases. CDR3 in DNA: TGTGCCAGCAGCTTACTCTGGCGGGGCCGGGAGCTGTTTTTT. It translates to CASSLLWRGRELFF. The full variable domain, in which reference TRBV11-2 and TRBJ2-2 provide the parts outside the CDR3, is EAGVAQSPRYKIIEKRQSVAFWCNPISGHATLYWYQQILGQGPKLLIQFQNNGVVDDSQLPKDRFSAERLKGVDSTLKIQPAKLEDSAVYLCASSLLWRGRELFFGEGSRLTVL.

This clonotype was observed a handful of times. The chain employs TRBV7-9 and TRBJ2-1; TRBD2 aligns across 7 bases. This CDR3 spans 12 amino acids. Germline CDR1 and CDR2: SEHNR and FQNEAQ (reference sequence). The J segment lost 7 bases and the V segment lost 5 bases, leaving 2 bases of the junction unmatched. The chain's CDR3 is CASSAGLNEQFF. The CDR3 nucleotides are TGTGCCAGCAGCGCGGGACTAAATGAGCAGTTCTTC.